The T cell receptor beta chain described here comes from a study of T cell repertoires in cytomegalovirus infection (dated by TCRdb to 2018 to 2020). In terms of the full investigation: Because public TCR beta signatures pointed to carriage of CMV infection together with the matching HLA type, the HLA type of each donor mattered for the analysis. The paper's findings and limits, for the study overall: In the ex vivo response, HLA-C-restricted CMV-specific TCR beta clonotypes were dominant, and in two of eight donors the single most frequent clonotype came from this HLA-C-restricted group. In both this cohort and an independent cohort of approximately 350 donors, the cumulative frequency of public TCR beta family members distinguished carriers of CMV infection plus the relevant HLA type.

The CDR3, from cysteine to phenylalanine, totals 13 residues. Here the CDR3 DNA is all that survives: 39 bases in frame from base 1. V drops 4 bases and J drops 2 bases, leaving 9 bases in between. In the germline V gene, CDR1 corresponds to MNHEY and CDR2 to SVGAGI. Sequencing was carried out with an Illumina HiSeq 1500. TCRdb itself trimmed the public reads at Q25 with fastp, ran MiXCR and retained productive beta chains. A single entry per CDR3 protein holds the most common genes and DNA from its merged rows. A total of under 200,000 distinct CDR3 sequences appear in this sample, roughly 27% of them only once. The biggest ten clones account for about 31% of the sample. This clonotype occurred a few times. Its target antigen remains unknown. No per-base quality is available; no much larger clone lies one base away.

Sequencing input: PBMCs. The TCR was taken from a human donor in good health (CMV status not recorded). Some clones in this sample may be carry-over from other donors' samples. The sequence links TRBV6-5 to TRBJ2-7; the D region possibly corresponds to TRBD2 (5 bases align). For the CDR3, the sequence is CASSLPGTYEQYF. The bases are TGTGCCAGCAGTTTGCCGGGAACCTACGAGCAGTACTTC.